This T cell receptor (beta chain) was recorded in a study of cytomegalovirus exposure and HLA in healthy donors. Study-level findings and limits: It was likely that a cluster of highly shared sequence variants was a sequencing artifact. Upon later analysis, TCR association rates were observed to vary by HLA locus, being highest for DRB1 and lowest for HLA-C.

Comments on this clone: Its antigen is unknown.

PCR amplification relied on 60 Vbeta primers (plus 13 Jbeta primers). The method was immunoSEQ multiplex PCR; TCRdb's version includes in-frame clones alone and lacks a portion of them. The repertoire holds approximately 100,000 clones, with 65% to 85% as singletons. Germline V lookup: CDR1 SGHTA, CDR2 FQGNSA. The V and J ends lost 0 bases and 5 bases respectively, with 8 bases between them. CDR3 length equals 13 residues. The sequenced sample was PBMCs. The chain has TRBV7-2 and TRBJ2-7, with D possibly matching TRBD2 (6 bases). The sequence derives from a man aged 50-59 years in good health and CMV-seronegative. The CDR3 nucleotides read TGTGCCAGCAGCTTAGCGGGAGGAGACGAGCAGTACTTC. Translated, it gives CASSLAGGDEQYF.